The 5 T cell receptor beta chains given below trace back to one sample, sequenced in a study of shared T cell receptors in the human thymus. Profiling relied on immunoSEQ multiplex PCR, and the TCRdb table lists in-frame clones only, not all of them. The sample gives under 700,000 clones, around 82% of which show up once; less than 0.015% is in the top ten. These data are also associated with another study on human thymus T cells.

The sequenced sample consisted of thymocytes. Every receptor here comes from a boy under three years old with a congenital heart defect.

The chain combines TRBV29-1 with TRBJ2-7; possibly TRBD2 for D (5 bases). Looked up from germline, CDR1 is SQVTM and CDR2 is ANQGSEA. Trimming took off 4 bases at V and 5 bases at J, with 21 bases between the two ends. The CDR3 consists of 15 residues. In DNA form, the CDR3 reads TGCAGCGTTGTGTATCGGCTAAAGAGGGCGGACGAGCAGTACTTC. It translates to CSVVYRLKRADEQYF.

V usage is TRBV29-1 and J usage is TRBJ2-1, with 12 bases identical to TRBD2. After removal of 5 bases from V and 4 bases from J, the junction contained 3 bases not matched to a gene. The CDR3 has 14 amino acids. Germline CDR1 reads SQVTM; CDR2 reads ANQGSEA. CDR3 nucleotide sequence: TGCAGCGTTCCAGGACTAGCGGGGTACAATGAGCAGTTCTTC. It yields the protein CSVPGLAGYNEQFF.

The chain recombines TRBV19 with TRBJ1-4; TRBD1 is a possible D gene (5 bases). With 1 base removed from V and 1 base from J, the gap between germline ends came to 10 bases. This CDR3 is 16 amino acids long. Germline CDR1 reads LNHDA; CDR2 reads SQIVND (reference sequence). The CDR3 loop reads CASSIAGDRTNEKLFF. The CDR3 DNA sequence: TGTGCCAGTAGTATAGCAGGAGACAGAACTAATGAAAAACTGTTTTTT.

The chain links TRBV29-1 to TRBJ2-7, with unresolved D. The CDR3 extends over 16 amino acids. V was shortened by 4 bases and J by 5 bases, with 24 bases between the two germline ends. Per germline, CDR1 SQVTM and CDR2 ANQGSEA. The CDR3 DNA sequence: TGCAGCGTTGTTTTGGGTTCCAGGTATCGTTTCCACGAGCAGTACTTC. Translation: CSVVLGSRYRFHEQYF.

This chain uses TRBV4-1 with TRBJ2-7; 12 positions match TRBD1. V lost 4 bases, J lost 6 bases, and 7 bases stayed unmatched. This CDR3 spans 15 amino acids. Germline V CDR1 and CDR2: MGHRA, YSYEKL. CDR3 bases: TGCGCCAGCAGCCTTGGGGACAGGGGGCCTTGCGAGCAGTACTTC. It translates to CASSLGDRGPCEQYF.